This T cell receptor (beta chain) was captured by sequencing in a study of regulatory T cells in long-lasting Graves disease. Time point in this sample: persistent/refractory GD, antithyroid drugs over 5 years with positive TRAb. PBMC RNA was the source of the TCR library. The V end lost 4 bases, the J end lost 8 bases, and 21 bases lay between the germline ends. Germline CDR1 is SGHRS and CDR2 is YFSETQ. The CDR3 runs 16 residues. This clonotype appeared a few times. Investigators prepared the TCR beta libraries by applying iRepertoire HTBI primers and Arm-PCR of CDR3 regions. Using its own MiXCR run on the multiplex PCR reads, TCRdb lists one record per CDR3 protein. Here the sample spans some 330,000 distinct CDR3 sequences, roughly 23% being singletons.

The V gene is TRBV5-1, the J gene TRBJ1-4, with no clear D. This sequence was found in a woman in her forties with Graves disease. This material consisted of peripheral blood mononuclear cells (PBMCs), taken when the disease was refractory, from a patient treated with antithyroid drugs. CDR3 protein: CASSLNQATAEEKLFF. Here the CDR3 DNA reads TGCGCCAGCAGCCTCAATCAGGCTACAGCGGAAGAAAAACTGTTTTTT.